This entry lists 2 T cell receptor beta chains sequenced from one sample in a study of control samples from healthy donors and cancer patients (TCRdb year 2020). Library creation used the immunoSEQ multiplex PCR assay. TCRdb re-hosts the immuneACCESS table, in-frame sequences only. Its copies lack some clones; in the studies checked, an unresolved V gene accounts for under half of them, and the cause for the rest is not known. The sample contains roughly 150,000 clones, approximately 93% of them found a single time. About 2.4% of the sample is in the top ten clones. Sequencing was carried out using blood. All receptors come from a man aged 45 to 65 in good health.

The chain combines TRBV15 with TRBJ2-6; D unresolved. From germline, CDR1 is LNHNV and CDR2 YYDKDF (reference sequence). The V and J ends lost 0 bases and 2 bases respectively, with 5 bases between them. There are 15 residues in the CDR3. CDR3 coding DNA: TGTGCCACCAGCAGAGATCCCCCTGGGGCCAACGTCCTGACTTTC. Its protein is CATSRDPPGANVLTF.

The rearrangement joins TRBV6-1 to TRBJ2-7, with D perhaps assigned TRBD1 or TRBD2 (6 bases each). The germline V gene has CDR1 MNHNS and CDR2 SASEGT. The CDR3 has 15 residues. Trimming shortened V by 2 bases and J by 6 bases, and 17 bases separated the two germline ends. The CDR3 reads CASSEYPGVGLEQYF. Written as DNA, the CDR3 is TGTGCCAGCAGTGAATATCCAGGGGTGGGACTCGAGCAGTACTTC.